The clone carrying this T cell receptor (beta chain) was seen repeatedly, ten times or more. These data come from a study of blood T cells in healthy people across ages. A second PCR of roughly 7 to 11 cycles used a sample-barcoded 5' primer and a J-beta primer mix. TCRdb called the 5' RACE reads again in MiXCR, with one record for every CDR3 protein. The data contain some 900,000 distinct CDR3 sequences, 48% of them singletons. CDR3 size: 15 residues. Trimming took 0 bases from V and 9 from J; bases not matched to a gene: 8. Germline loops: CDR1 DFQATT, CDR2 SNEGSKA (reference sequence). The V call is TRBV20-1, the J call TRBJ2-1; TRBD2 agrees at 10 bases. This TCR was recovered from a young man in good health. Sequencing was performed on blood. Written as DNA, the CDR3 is TGCAGTGCTAGAGATTGGCTAGCGGGGGTGGGTGAGCAGTTCTTC. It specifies CSARDWLAGVGEQFF.